This section outlines one TCR beta chain sequence together with its context. These data come from a study of shared clonotypes between healthy human individuals. Assay execution took place at the deep level. The method was immunoSEQ multiplex PCR; TCRdb's version includes in-frame clones alone and lacks a portion of them. The sample includes 450,000 to 600,000 clones, 79% of them seen just once. The CDR3 is 13 amino acids. Trimming removed 6 bases at V and 2 bases at J, with 10 bases between. Germline lookup yields CDR1 MDHEN and CDR2 SYDVKM. The material sequenced was PBMCs. The clonotype originates from a woman aged 35 to 49 in good health. Some clones in this sample may be carry-over from other donors' samples. V is TRBV28 and J is TRBJ1-2; D is uncertain. The CDR3 coding sequence is TGTGCCAGCAGGGACGGTCCCAACTATGGCTACACCTTC. It encodes CASRDGPNYGYTF.